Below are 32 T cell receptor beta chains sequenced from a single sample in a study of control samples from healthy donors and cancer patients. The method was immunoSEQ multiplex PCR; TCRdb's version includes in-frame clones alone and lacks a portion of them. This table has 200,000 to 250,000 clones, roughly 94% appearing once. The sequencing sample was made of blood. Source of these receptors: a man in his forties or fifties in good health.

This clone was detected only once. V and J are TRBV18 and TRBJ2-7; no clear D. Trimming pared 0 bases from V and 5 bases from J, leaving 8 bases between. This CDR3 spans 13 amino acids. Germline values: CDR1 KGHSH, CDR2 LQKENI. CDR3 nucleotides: TGTGCCAGCTCACCACCGGCATTGGACGAGCAGTACTTC. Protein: CASSPPALDEQYF.

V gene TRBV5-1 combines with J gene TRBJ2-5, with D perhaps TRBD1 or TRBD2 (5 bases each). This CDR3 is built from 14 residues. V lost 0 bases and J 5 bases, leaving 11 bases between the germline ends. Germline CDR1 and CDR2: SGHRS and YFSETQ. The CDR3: CASSLGDLRETQYF. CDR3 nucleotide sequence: TGCGCCAGCAGCTTGGGGGACCTCAGGGAGACCCAGTACTTC.

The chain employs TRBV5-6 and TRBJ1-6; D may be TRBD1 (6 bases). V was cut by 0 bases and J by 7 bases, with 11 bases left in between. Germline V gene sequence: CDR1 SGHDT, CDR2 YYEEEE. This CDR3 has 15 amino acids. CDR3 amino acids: CASSLDRGHNSPLHF. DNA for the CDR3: TGTGCCAGCAGCTTGGATCGGGGACACAATTCACCCCTCCACTTT.

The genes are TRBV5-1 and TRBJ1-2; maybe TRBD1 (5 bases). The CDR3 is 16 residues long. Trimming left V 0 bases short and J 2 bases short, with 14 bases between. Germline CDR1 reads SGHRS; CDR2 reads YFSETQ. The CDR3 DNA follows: TGCGCCAGCAGCTTGGCGGGTTGGGGACGGAACTATGGCTACACCTTC. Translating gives CASSLAGWGRNYGYTF.

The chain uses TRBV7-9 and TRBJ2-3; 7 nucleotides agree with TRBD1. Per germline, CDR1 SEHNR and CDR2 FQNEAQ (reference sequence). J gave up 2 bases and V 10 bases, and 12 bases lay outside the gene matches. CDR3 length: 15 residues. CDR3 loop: CAIIFGTASTDTQYF. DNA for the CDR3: TGTGCCATTATCTTCGGGACAGCATCCACAGATACGCAGTATTTT. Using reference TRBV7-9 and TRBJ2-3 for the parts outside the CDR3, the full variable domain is DTGVSQNPRHKITKRGQNVTFRCDPISEHNRLYWYRQTLGQGPEFLTYFQNEAQLEKSRLLSDRFSAERPKGSFSTLEIQRTEQGDSAMYLCAIIFGTASTDTQYFGPGTRLTVL.

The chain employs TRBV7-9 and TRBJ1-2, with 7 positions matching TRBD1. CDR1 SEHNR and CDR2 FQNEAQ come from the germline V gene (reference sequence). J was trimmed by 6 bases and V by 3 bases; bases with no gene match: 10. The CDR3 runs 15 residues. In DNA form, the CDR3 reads TGTGCCAGCAGCTTTTTGACAGGGCGGGAAGATGGCTACACCTTC. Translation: CASSFLTGREDGYTF.

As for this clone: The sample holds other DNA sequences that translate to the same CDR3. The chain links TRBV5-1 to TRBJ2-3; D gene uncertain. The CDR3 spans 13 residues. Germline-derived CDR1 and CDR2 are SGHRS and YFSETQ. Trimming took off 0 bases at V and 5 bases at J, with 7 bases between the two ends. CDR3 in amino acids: CASSLAGGDTQYF. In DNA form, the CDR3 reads TGCGCCAGCAGCTTGGCGGGCGGAGATACGCAGTATTTT.

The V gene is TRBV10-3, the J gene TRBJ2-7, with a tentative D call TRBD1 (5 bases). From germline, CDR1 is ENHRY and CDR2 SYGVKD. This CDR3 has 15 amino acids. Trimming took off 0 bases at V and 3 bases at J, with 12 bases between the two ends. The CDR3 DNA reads TGTGCCATCAGTGAGTCGACAGAATCAAGCTACGAGCAGTACTTC. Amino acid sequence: CAISESTESSYEQYF.

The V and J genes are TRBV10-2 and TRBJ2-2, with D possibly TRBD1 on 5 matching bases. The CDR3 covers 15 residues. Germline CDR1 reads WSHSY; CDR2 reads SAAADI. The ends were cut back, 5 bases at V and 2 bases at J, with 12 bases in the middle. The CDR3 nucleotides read TGCGCCAGCAGTCTGGCGCAGGGAAACACCGGGGAGCTGTTTTTT. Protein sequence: CASSLAQGNTGELFF.

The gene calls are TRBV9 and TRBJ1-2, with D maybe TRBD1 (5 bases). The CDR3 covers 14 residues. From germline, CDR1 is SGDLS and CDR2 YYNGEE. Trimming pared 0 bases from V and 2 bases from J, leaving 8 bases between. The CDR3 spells CASSVGTGNYGYTF. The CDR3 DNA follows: TGTGCCAGCAGCGTAGGTACAGGAAACTATGGCTACACCTTC.

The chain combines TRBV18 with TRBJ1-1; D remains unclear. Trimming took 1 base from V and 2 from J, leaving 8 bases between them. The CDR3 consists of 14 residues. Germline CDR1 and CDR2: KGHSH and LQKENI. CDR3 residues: CASSPRESNTEAFF. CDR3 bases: TGTGCCAGCTCACCACGAGAGAGCAACACTGAAGCTTTCTTT.

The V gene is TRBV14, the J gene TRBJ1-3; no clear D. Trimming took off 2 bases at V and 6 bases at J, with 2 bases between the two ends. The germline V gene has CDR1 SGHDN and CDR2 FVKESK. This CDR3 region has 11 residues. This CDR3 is CASSQTNTIYF. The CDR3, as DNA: TGTGCCAGCAGCCAAACAAACACCATATATTTT.

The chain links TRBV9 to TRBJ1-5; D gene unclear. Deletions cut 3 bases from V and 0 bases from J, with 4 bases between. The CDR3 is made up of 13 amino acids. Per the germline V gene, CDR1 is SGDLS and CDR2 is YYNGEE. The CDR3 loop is CASSGDSNQPQHF. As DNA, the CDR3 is TGTGCCAGCAGCGGAGATAGCAATCAGCCCCAGCATTTT.

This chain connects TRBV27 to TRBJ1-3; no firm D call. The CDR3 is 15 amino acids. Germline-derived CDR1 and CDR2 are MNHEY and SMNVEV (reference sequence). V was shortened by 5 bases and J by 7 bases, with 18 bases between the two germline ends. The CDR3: CASSASSLIWNTIYF. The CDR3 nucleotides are TGTGCCAGCAGTGCCTCGTCTCTGATCTGGAACACCATATATTTT.

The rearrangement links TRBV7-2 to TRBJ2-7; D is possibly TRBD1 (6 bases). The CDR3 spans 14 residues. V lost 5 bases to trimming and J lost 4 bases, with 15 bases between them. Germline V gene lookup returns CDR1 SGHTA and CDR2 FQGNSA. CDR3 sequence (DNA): TGTGCCAGCAGCACGACACAGGGTTTTTACGAGCAGTACTTC. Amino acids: CASSTTQGFYEQYF.

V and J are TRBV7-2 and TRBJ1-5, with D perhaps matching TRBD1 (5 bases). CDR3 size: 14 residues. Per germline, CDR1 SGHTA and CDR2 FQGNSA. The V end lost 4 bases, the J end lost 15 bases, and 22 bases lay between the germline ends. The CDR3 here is CASSSSPGPGQLHF. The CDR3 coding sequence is TGTGCCAGCAGCTCTTCCCCGGGACCTGGTCAGTTGCATTTT.

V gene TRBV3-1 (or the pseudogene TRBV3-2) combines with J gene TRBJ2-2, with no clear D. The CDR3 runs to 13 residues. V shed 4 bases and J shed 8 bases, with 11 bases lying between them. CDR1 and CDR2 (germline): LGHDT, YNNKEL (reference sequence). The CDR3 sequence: CASSRAFSGELFF. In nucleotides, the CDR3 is TGTGCCAGCAGCCGGGCCTTCTCTGGGGAGCTGTTTTTT.

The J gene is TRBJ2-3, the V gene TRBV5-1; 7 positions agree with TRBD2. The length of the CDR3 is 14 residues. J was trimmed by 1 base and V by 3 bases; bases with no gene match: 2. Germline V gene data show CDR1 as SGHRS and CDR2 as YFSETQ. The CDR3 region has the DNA TGCGCCAGCAGCTACCTAGCGGGCACAGATACGCAGTATTTT. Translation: CASSYLAGTDTQYF. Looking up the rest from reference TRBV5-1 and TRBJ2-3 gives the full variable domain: KAGVTQTPRYLIKTRGQQVTLSCSPISGHRSVSWYQQTPGQGLQFLFEYFSETQRNKGNFPGRFSGRQFSNSRSEMNVSTLELGDSALYLCASSYLAGTDTQYFGPGTRLTVL.

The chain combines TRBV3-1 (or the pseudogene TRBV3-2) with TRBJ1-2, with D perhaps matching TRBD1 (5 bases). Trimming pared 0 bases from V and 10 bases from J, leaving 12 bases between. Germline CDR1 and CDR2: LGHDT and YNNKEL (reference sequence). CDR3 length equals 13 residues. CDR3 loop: CASSQEGQSVYTF. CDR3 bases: TGTGCCAGCAGCCAAGAGGGGCAGTCCGTCTACACCTTC.

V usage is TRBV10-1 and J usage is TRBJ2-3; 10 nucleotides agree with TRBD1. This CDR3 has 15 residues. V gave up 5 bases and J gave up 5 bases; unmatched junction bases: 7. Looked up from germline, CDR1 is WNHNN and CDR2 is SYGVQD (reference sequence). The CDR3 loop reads CASSKDRGRVDTQYF. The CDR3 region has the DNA TGCGCCAGCAGTAAAGACAGGGGGCGCGTAGATACGCAGTATTTT.

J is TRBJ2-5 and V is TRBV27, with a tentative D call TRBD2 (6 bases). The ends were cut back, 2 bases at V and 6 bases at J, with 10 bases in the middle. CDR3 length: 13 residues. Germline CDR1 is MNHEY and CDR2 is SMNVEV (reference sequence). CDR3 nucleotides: TGTGCCAGCAGTTTAGCGGGGTTGAAGACCCAGTACTTC. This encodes CASSLAGLKTQYF.

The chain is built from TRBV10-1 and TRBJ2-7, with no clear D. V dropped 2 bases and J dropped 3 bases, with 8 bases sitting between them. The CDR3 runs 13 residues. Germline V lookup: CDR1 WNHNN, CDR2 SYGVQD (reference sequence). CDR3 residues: CASSEVTGYEQYF. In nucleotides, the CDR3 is TGCGCCAGCAGTGAGGTTACCGGCTACGAGCAGTACTTC.

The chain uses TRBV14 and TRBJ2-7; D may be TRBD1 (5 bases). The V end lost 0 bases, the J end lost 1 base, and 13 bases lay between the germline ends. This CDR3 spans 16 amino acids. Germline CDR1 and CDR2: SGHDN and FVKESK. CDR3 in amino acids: CASSQDLGALSYEQYF. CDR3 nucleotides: TGTGCCAGCAGCCAAGATCTAGGGGCTCTTTCCTACGAGCAGTACTTC.

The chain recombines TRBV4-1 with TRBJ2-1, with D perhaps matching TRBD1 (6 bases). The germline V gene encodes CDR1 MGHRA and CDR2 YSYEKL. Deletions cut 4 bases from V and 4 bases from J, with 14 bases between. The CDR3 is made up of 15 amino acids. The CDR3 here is CASSRWAGTYNEQFF. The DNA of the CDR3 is TGCGCCAGCAGCCGGTGGGCAGGGACATACAATGAGCAGTTCTTC.

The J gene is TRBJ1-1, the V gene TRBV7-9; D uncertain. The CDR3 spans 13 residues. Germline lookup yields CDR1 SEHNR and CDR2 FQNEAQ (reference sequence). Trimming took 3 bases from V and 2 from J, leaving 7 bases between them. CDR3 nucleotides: TGTGCCAGCAGCTTGATAGATAACACTGAAGCTTTCTTT. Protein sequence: CASSLIDNTEAFF.

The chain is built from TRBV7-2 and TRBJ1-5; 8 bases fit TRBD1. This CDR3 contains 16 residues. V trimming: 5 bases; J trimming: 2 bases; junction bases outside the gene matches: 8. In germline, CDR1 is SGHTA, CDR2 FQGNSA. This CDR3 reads CASSPGWGQGNQPQHF. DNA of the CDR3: TGTGCCAGCAGCCCCGGTTGGGGACAGGGCAATCAGCCCCAGCATTTT.

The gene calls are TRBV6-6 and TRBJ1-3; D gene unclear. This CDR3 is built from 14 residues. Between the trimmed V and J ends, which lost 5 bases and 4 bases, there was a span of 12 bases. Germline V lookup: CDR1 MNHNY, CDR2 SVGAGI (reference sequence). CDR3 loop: CASSASGRGNTIYF. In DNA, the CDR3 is TGTGCCAGCAGTGCTTCCGGGAGAGGAAACACCATATATTTT.

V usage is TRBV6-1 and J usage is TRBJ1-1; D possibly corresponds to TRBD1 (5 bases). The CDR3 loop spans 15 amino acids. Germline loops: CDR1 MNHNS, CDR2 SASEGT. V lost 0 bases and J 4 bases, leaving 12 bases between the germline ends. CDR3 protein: CASSEAVQGVTEAFF. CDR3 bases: TGTGCCAGCAGTGAAGCGGTGCAGGGCGTCACTGAAGCTTTCTTT.

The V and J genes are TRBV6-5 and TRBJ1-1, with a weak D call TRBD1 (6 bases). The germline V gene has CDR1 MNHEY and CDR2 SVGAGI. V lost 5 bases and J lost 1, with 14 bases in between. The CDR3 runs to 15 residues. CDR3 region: CASSTNRAGNTEAFF. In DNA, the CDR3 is TGTGCCAGCAGTACAAACAGGGCCGGGAACACTGAAGCTTTCTTT.

CDR3 amino acids: CASSPRRGEQFF. The CDR3 DNA reads TGTGCCAGCAGTCCGAGGCGGGGTGAGCAGTTCTTC. The chain is built from TRBV28 and TRBJ2-1; a weak D match, TRBD2 (6 bases). This CDR3 spans 12 amino acids. Between the trimmed V and J ends, which lost 5 bases and 9 bases, there was a span of 11 bases. Germline CDR1 MDHEN, CDR2 SYDVKM.

CDR3 sequence (DNA): TGCAGTGCTAGTGATACAGGGCGCTCCTACAATGAGCAGTTCTTC. Its translation: CSASDTGRSYNEQFF. The chain recombines TRBV20-1 with TRBJ2-1; possible D gene TRBD1, 6 bases. V was clipped by 3 bases and J by 0 bases, with 12 bases between them. Germline CDR1 is DFQATT and CDR2 is SNEGSKA (reference sequence). The CDR3 contains 15 residues.

As DNA, the CDR3 is TGTGCCAGCATGCCAGGGCCTCGGGGCTACACCTTC. Its translation is CASMPGPRGYTF. The chain is built from TRBV2 and TRBJ1-2, with D maybe TRBD1 (5 bases). CDR1 is SNHLY, CDR2 FYNNEI, per germline. V lost 7 bases, J lost 8 bases, and 14 bases lay in between. The CDR3 contains 12 residues.